These T cell receptor beta chains were read from a single sample in a study of response to subunit inactivated influenza vaccine. TCRdb fed the RT-PCR reads into MiXCR, producing one record per CDR3 protein. The table has hundreds of thousands of distinct CDR3 sequences, about 10% seen once. This sample comprised PBMCs from blood, obtained about 40 days after vaccination. The receptors shown here come from a man between 50 and 59 years old who received an inactivated influenza vaccine. The CDR3 runs from the conserved cysteine through the conserved F or W. The D gene is left open where the match is weak. A clone size is listed for some rows: how often the clone was seen (once, few, many), or a class if it is expanded.

clone size: few; D gene: NA; V gene: TRBV18; J gene: TRBJ2-2; CDR3 protein: CASSPPMNTGELFF; CDR3 DNA: TGTGCCAGCTCACCACCGATGAACACCGGGGAGCTGTTTTTT
clone size: many; D gene: NA; V gene: TRBV7-2; J gene: TRBJ2-1; CDR3 protein: CASSRESISGRPKSSYNEQFF; CDR3 DNA: TGTGCCAGCAGCCGCGAGTCCATTAGCGGCCGCCCCAAGAGCTCCTACAATGAGCAGTTCTTC
clone size: NA; D gene: NA; V gene: TRBV29-1; J gene: TRBJ2-7; CDR3 protein: CSIEEGSSYEQYF; CDR3 DNA: TGTAGCATTGAAGAGGGGAGCTCCTACGAGCAGTACTTC
clone size: NA; D gene: TRBD2; V gene: TRBV5-5; J gene: TRBJ2-3; CDR3 protein: CASSPRLAGLTDTQYF; CDR3 DNA: TGTGCCAGCAGCCCCAGACTAGCGGGGTTGACAGATACGCAGTATTTT
clone size: many; D gene: NA; V gene: TRBV10-3; J gene: TRBJ2-3; CDR3 protein: CASRSEITDTQYF; CDR3 DNA: TGTGCCTCCCGGTCGGAAATAACAGATACGCAGTATTTT
clone size: many; D gene: TRBD1; V gene: TRBV4-2; J gene: TRBJ2-2; CDR3 protein: CASSQPRGSDTGELFF; CDR3 DNA: TGTGCCAGCAGCCAGCCCAGGGGGAGCGACACCGGGGAGCTGTTTTTT
clone size: many; D gene: TRBD1; V gene: TRBV6-2/TRBV6-3; J gene: TRBJ2-7; CDR3 protein: CASSRPGQLYEQYF; CDR3 DNA: TGTGCCAGCAGCCGACCGGGACAGCTCTACGAGCAGTACTTC
clone size: many; D gene: NA; V gene: TRBV12-3/TRBV12-4; J gene: TRBJ2-2; CDR3 protein: CASSFLGEAGELFF; CDR3 DNA: TGTGCCAGCAGTTTTTTAGGAGAAGCCGGGGAGCTGTTTTTT
clone size: NA; D gene: NA; V gene: TRBV28; J gene: TRBJ2-5; CDR3 protein: CATTMPGSQETQYF; CDR3 DNA: TGTGCAACCACTATGCCAGGTAGCCAAGAGACCCAGTACTTC
clone size: NA; D gene: NA; V gene: TRBV12-5; J gene: TRBJ2-1; CDR3 protein: CASGGRLYNEQFF; CDR3 DNA: TGTGCTAGTGGCGGTCGACTCTACAATGAGCAGTTCTTC
clone size: NA; D gene: TRBD2; V gene: TRBV20-1; J gene: TRBJ2-3; CDR3 protein: CSNDERGGPSTYTQYF; CDR3 DNA: TGCAGCAACGATGAGCGGGGGGGCCCCTCCACATATACGCAGTATTTT
clone size: many; D gene: NA; V gene: TRBV11-2; J gene: TRBJ2-3; CDR3 protein: CASSSNRADTQYF; CDR3 DNA: TGTGCCAGCAGCTCGAATAGAGCAGATACGCAGTATTTT
clone size: NA; D gene: TRBD2; V gene: TRBV7-9; J gene: TRBJ2-7; CDR3 protein: CASSVLAGVEQYF; CDR3 DNA: TGTGCCAGCAGTGTACTAGCGGGAGTCGAGCAGTACTTC
clone size: many; D gene: NA; V gene: TRBV6-6; J gene: TRBJ1-1; CDR3 protein: CASSYLASEAFF; CDR3 DNA: TGTGCCAGCAGTTATTTGGCGTCTGAAGCTTTCTTT
clone size: few; D gene: NA; V gene: TRBV6-2/TRBV6-3; J gene: TRBJ1-1; CDR3 protein: CASSRSMNTEAFF; CDR3 DNA: TGTGCCAGCAGTCGATCCATGAACACTGAAGCTTTCTTT
clone size: NA; D gene: TRBD1; V gene: TRBV7-6; J gene: TRBJ1-5; CDR3 protein: CASSDGTGGINQPQHF; CDR3 DNA: TGTGCCAGCAGCGACGGGACAGGAGGGATCAATCAGCCCCAGCATTTT
clone size: many; D gene: NA; V gene: TRBV14; J gene: TRBJ2-1; CDR3 protein: CASSKVRGATYNEQFF; CDR3 DNA: TGTGCCAGCAGTAAAGTCCGGGGGGCTACCTACAATGAGCAGTTCTTC
clone size: many; D gene: NA; V gene: TRBV7-9; J gene: TRBJ2-3; CDR3 protein: CASRRQGGVDTQYF; CDR3 DNA: TGTGCCAGCAGGAGACAGGGAGGGGTGGATACGCAGTATTTT
clone size: NA; D gene: TRBD1; V gene: TRBV10-1; J gene: TRBJ2-5; CDR3 protein: CASSYAGGDETQYF; CDR3 DNA: TGCGCCAGCAGTTACGCAGGGGGCGACGAGACCCAGTACTTC
clone size: many; D gene: NA; V gene: TRBV5-1; J gene: TRBJ2-3; CDR3 protein: CASRLQGQSTDTQYF; CDR3 DNA: TGCGCCAGCAGGTTGCAAGGACAGAGCACAGATACGCAGTATTTT
clone size: NA; D gene: NA; V gene: TRBV3-1; J gene: TRBJ2-5; CDR3 protein: CASRLTGGGETQYF; CDR3 DNA: TGTGCCAGCAGGTTAACCGGGGGCGGAGAGACCCAGTACTTC
clone size: NA; D gene: NA; V gene: TRBV20-1; J gene: TRBJ2-7; CDR3 protein: CSATLGGGASYEQYF; CDR3 DNA: TGCAGTGCCACCTTGGGAGGGGGGGCTTCCTACGAGCAGTACTTC
clone size: many; D gene: TRBD1; V gene: TRBV5-1; J gene: TRBJ2-1; CDR3 protein: CASSSSGTGYEQFF; CDR3 DNA: TGCGCCAGCAGCTCATCCGGGACAGGGTATGAGCAGTTCTTC
clone size: NA; D gene: NA; V gene: TRBV24-1; J gene: TRBJ2-2; CDR3 protein: CATSEPGHTGELFF; CDR3 DNA: TGTGCCACCAGTGAGCCGGGCCACACCGGGGAGCTGTTTTTT
clone size: few; D gene: NA; V gene: TRBV20-1; J gene: TRBJ2-7; CDR3 protein: CRRQAAGLEQYF; CDR3 DNA: TGCAGGCGGCAAGCGGCGGGCCTCGAGCAGTACTTC
clone size: many; D gene: TRBD2; V gene: TRBV10-3; J gene: TRBJ2-7; CDR3 protein: CAIRGTSAYYEQYF; CDR3 DNA: TGTGCCATCAGGGGGACTAGCGCCTACTACGAGCAGTACTTC
clone size: NA; D gene: NA; V gene: TRBV6-1; J gene: TRBJ2-5; CDR3 protein: CASSDRFDPGVTQYF; CDR3 DNA: TGTGCCAGCAGTGACAGATTCGATCCGGGGGTAACCCAGTACTTC
clone size: many; D gene: NA; V gene: TRBV20-1; J gene: TRBJ2-1; CDR3 protein: CSARKRLAVNEQFF; CDR3 DNA: TGCAGTGCTAGAAAGCGGCTAGCAGTCAATGAGCAGTTCTTC
clone size: NA; D gene: NA; V gene: TRBV25-1; J gene: TRBJ1-5; CDR3 protein: CASSEYRRDQPQHF; CDR3 DNA: TGTGCCAGCAGTGAATATAGGAGGGATCAGCCCCAGCATTTT
clone size: many; D gene: TRBD1; V gene: TRBV5-1; J gene: TRBJ2-7; CDR3 protein: CASSLQGAASNEQYF; CDR3 DNA: TGCGCCAGCAGCTTACAGGGGGCAGCAAGTAACGAGCAGTACTTC
clone size: NA; D gene: NA; V gene: TRBV28; J gene: TRBJ2-3; CDR3 protein: CASAGSTDTQYF; CDR3 DNA: TGTGCCAGCGCGGGTAGCACAGATACGCAGTATTTT
clone size: NA; D gene: NA; V gene: TRBV3-1; J gene: TRBJ2-5; CDR3 protein: CASSQLLETQYF; CDR3 DNA: TGTGCCAGCAGCCAATTGTTAGAGACCCAGTACTTC
clone size: NA; D gene: NA; V gene: TRBV15; J gene: TRBJ2-3; CDR3 protein: CATSRGLFAGTDTQYF; CDR3 DNA: TGTGCCACCAGCAGAGGCCTTTTCGCGGGCACAGATACGCAGTATTTT
clone size: NA; D gene: TRBD1; V gene: TRBV27; J gene: TRBJ2-2; CDR3 protein: CASRRTGSNTGELFF; CDR3 DNA: TGTGCCAGCAGGCGGACAGGATCTAACACCGGGGAGCTGTTTTTT
clone size: few; D gene: TRBD1; V gene: TRBV28; J gene: TRBJ1-1; CDR3 protein: CASRRTGTGTEAFF; CDR3 DNA: TGTGCCAGCAGACGGACAGGAACGGGCACTGAAGCTTTCTTT
clone size: few; D gene: TRBD2; V gene: TRBV5-6; J gene: TRBJ2-1; CDR3 protein: CASSFRAGGSKNEQFF; CDR3 DNA: TGTGCCAGCAGCTTTAGAGCGGGAGGTAGTAAAAATGAGCAGTTCTTC
clone size: few; D gene: NA; V gene: TRBV6-1; J gene: TRBJ1-1; CDR3 protein: CASRPTGEAFF; CDR3 DNA: TGTGCCAGCAGACCCACAGGGGAAGCTTTCTTT
clone size: NA; D gene: TRBD1; V gene: TRBV9; J gene: TRBJ2-7; CDR3 protein: CASSERTGEVDEQYF; CDR3 DNA: TGTGCCAGCAGCGAGAGGACAGGGGAGGTAGACGAGCAGTACTTC
clone size: NA; D gene: TRBD1; V gene: TRBV7-2; J gene: TRBJ1-2; CDR3 protein: CASSLDRIKHGYTF; CDR3 DNA: TGTGCCAGCAGCCTGGACAGGATAAAGCATGGCTACACCTTC
clone size: many; D gene: TRBD2; V gene: TRBV20-1; J gene: TRBJ2-1; CDR3 protein: CSAREAGLADPPGQFF; CDR3 DNA: TGCAGTGCTAGAGAGGCGGGACTAGCAGACCCCCCTGGGCAGTTCTTC
clone size: few; D gene: NA; V gene: TRBV20-1; J gene: TRBJ2-6; CDR3 protein: CSAMQGGLSGANVLTF; CDR3 DNA: TGCAGTGCTATGCAGGGAGGACTCTCTGGGGCCAACGTCCTGACTTTC
clone size: NA; D gene: NA; V gene: TRBV7-9; J gene: TRBJ1-4; CDR3 protein: CASSPTGFTEKLFF; CDR3 DNA: TGTGCCAGCAGCCCCACAGGGTTTACGGAAAAACTGTTTTTT
clone size: NA; D gene: NA; V gene: TRBV9; J gene: TRBJ2-2; CDR3 protein: CASSVGWSTGELFF; CDR3 DNA: TGTGCCAGCAGCGTAGGTTGGAGCACCGGGGAGCTGTTTTTT
clone size: NA; D gene: TRBD1; V gene: TRBV4-3; J gene: TRBJ2-2; CDR3 protein: CASSLFTGGAGSGELFF; CDR3 DNA: TGCGCCAGCAGCCTATTCACAGGGGGCGCTGGGTCCGGGGAGCTGTTTTTT
clone size: many; D gene: NA; V gene: TRBV5-1; J gene: TRBJ2-1; CDR3 protein: CASSLELNEQFF; CDR3 DNA: TGCGCCAGCAGCTTGGAACTCAATGAGCAGTTCTTC
clone size: few; D gene: NA; V gene: TRBV5-1; J gene: TRBJ2-7; CDR3 protein: CASRSPGQGDNEQYF; CDR3 DNA: TGCGCCAGCAGATCCCCCGGGCAGGGTGACAACGAGCAGTACTTC
clone size: many; D gene: NA; V gene: TRBV20-1; J gene: TRBJ2-3; CDR3 protein: CSARGTAITDTQYF; CDR3 DNA: TGCAGTGCTAGAGGAACGGCGATTACAGATACGCAGTATTTT
clone size: NA; D gene: NA; V gene: TRBV6-1; J gene: TRBJ2-3; CDR3 protein: CASSDGGGSRDTQYF; CDR3 DNA: TGTGCCAGCAGTGATGGTGGCGGGTCGAGAGATACGCAGTATTTT
clone size: NA; D gene: NA; V gene: TRBV6-5; J gene: TRBJ1-1; CDR3 protein: CASSYQGSREAFF; CDR3 DNA: TGTGCCAGCAGTTACCAAGGGTCCCGGGAAGCTTTCTTT
clone size: many; D gene: TRBD1; V gene: TRBV7-2; J gene: TRBJ1-1; CDR3 protein: CASSSDQGGAFF; CDR3 DNA: TGTGCCAGCAGCTCGGACCAGGGGGGAGCTTTCTTT
clone size: few; D gene: NA; V gene: TRBV27; J gene: TRBJ2-2; CDR3 protein: CASSLYAGQPTGELFF; CDR3 DNA: TGTGCCAGCAGTTTATATGCCGGGCAGCCCACCGGGGAGCTGTTTTTT
clone size: NA; D gene: TRBD2; V gene: TRBV7-2; J gene: TRBJ2-1; CDR3 protein: CASSPWTSGGAWFF; CDR3 DNA: TGTGCCAGCAGCCCCTGGACTAGCGGGGGGGCCTGGTTCTTC
clone size: many; D gene: NA; V gene: TRBV28; J gene: TRBJ2-2; CDR3 protein: CASSSVTGELFF; CDR3 DNA: TGTGCCAGCAGTTCAGTTACCGGGGAGCTGTTTTTT
clone size: NA; D gene: NA; V gene: TRBV7-2; J gene: TRBJ2-7; CDR3 protein: CASSLAEGPGEQYF; CDR3 DNA: TGTGCCAGCAGCTTAGCGGAAGGGCCTGGCGAGCAGTACTTC